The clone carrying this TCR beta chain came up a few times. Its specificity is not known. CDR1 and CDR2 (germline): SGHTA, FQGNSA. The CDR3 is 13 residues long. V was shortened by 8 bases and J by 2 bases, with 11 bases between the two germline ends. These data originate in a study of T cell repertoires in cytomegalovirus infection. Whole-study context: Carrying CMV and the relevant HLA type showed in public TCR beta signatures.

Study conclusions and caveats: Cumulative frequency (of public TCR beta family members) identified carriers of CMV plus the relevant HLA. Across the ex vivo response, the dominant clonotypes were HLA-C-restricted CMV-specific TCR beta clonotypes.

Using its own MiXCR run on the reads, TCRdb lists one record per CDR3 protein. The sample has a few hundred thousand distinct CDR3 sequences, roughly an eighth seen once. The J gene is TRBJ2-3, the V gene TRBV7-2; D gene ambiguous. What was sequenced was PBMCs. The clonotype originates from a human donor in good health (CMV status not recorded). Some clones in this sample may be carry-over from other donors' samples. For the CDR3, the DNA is TGTGCCAGCGGAACGACCTTCACAGATACGCAGTATTTT. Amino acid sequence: CASGTTFTDTQYF.